This TCR beta chain was documented in a study of T cells and Merkel cell carcinoma outcomes. Study-level results: Repertoire plus T-cell density reportedly predicted Merkel cell carcinoma outcomes.

Worth noting for this clone: Its antigen remains unknown.

CDR3 size: 20 residues. Trimming cost V 4 bases and J 2 bases; bases outside gene matches: 18. The V gene's germline CDR1 is SGHRS and CDR2 YFSETQ. Profiled with immunoSEQ multiplex PCR; TCRdb holds only in-frame clones, not every one. The sample records around 1,500 clones, 86% being singletons. The sequence was collected from a human donor with Merkel cell carcinoma. The chain combines TRBV5-1 with TRBJ2-3, with 11 nucleotides matching TRBD2. The specimen was tumor tissue from Merkel cell carcinoma. The CDR3 sequence: CASSLTETSGVFTFTDTQYF. The DNA for the CDR3 is TGCGCCAGCAGCCTCACAGAGACTAGCGGGGTGTTTACATTCACAGATACGCAGTATTTT.